This T cell receptor beta chain was found in a study of blood T cell repertoires in COVID-19. Profiling relied on immunoSEQ multiplex PCR, and the TCRdb table lists in-frame clones only, not all of them. The data show about 140,000 clones, 75% to 90% seen once. The CDR3 sequence is 15 residues long. The chain recombines TRBV12-2 with TRBJ1-5; TRBD1 is the table's D call, not checked against the DNA. TRBV12-2 is a pseudogene locus. The receptor's source is a woman between 50 and 59 years old with acute or convalescent COVID-19. The sequenced material came from peripheral blood. The CDR3 loop reads CASRPTGNPNQPQHF. CDR3 nucleotide sequence: TGTGCAAGTCGTCCCACAGGGAATCCTAATCAGCCCCAGCATTTT.